One and the same sample provided the 16 T cell receptor beta chains below, sequenced in a study of T cells after yellow fever vaccination. TCRdb fed the 5' RACE reads into MiXCR, producing one record per CDR3 protein. Of fewer than 450,000 distinct CDR3 sequences listed, approximately 3.9% were seen once; the top ten hold 20% to 25%. The sequencing here drew on PBMCs, taken 5 days after the yellow fever booster vaccination. Receptors originate from a man aged 18 to 29 who received the YFV17D yellow fever vaccine.

This clonotype has a handful of counts. This sequence joins TRBV7-2 and TRBJ1-5; D is unresolved. The V end lost 3 bases, the J end lost 0 bases, and 6 bases lay between the germline ends. This CDR3 region has 14 residues. Germline V gives CDR1 SGHTA, CDR2 FQGNSA. CDR3: CASSFQYSNQPQHF. The CDR3 DNA reads as TGTGCCAGCAGCTTTCAGTATAGCAATCAGCCCCAGCATTTT.

This clonotype has only a few counts. CDR3 residues: CASSGREGNSPLHF. The CDR3 nucleotides are TGTGCCAGCAGCGGCAGGGAAGGAAATTCACCCCTCCACTTT. The rearrangement uses TRBV7-8 and TRBJ1-6; perhaps TRBD1 as D (5 bases). V was pared by 5 bases and J by 7 bases, with 12 bases between. Germline loops: CDR1 SGHVS, CDR2 FQNEAQ. The CDR3 spans 14 residues.

This chain uses TRBV20-1 with TRBJ2-3, with 7 bases that match TRBD2. Looked up from germline, CDR1 is DFQATT and CDR2 is SNEGSKA (reference sequence). The CDR3 totals 14 residues. J was trimmed by 1 base and V by 6 bases; bases with no gene match: 7. The chain's CDR3 is CSAGRAGRTDTQYF. CDR3 coding DNA: TGCAGTGCGGGGAGAGCGGGGCGCACAGATACGCAGTATTTT.

This clonotype was counted ten times or more. The chain uses TRBV20-1 and TRBJ1-6, with D possibly being TRBD1 (5 bases). CDR1 and CDR2 from the germline V gene are DFQATT and SNEGSKA (reference sequence). The CDR3 contains 13 residues. V lost 5 bases and J lost 6, with 11 bases in between. The CDR3 nucleotides read TGCAGTGCTTTCAGACAGCCTAATTCACCCCTCCACTTT. It yields the protein CSAFRQPNSPLHF.

This clonotype was recorded many times. The chain combines TRBV7-9 with TRBJ2-3, with TRBD1 identical over 7 bases. With V trimmed by 6 bases and J by 4 bases, 10 bases remained unmatched. Germline CDR1 and CDR2: SEHNR and FQNEAQ (reference sequence). CDR3 length equals 15 residues. The CDR3 region has the DNA TGTGCCAGCAGTCTAGGGTGGCAGGGGGCAGATACGCAGTATTTT. Translating gives CASSLGWQGADTQYF.

Concerning this clonotype itself: A read error may be the cause here, since a much bigger clone is one base away. V gene TRBV10-3 combines with J gene TRBJ2-1; the match to TRBD2 covers 15 bases. V shed 10 bases and J 7 bases; nucleotides not matched to a gene: 8. The CDR3 is 15 amino acids. CDR1 and CDR2 from the germline V gene are ENHRY and SYGVKD. The CDR3 reads CATRTSGGAGNEQFF. Here the CDR3 DNA reads TGTGCCACCAGGACTAGCGGGGGGGCCGGTAATGAGCAGTTCTTC.

This chain joins TRBV3-1 and TRBJ2-3, with D unclear. CDR1 and CDR2 (germline): LGHDT, YNNKEL (reference sequence). This CDR3 has 15 residues. The ends were cut back, 4 bases at V and 4 bases at J, with 15 bases in the middle. CDR3 nucleotides: TGTGCCAGCAGCCTAGGCCCTATGTCGGCAGATACGCAGTATTTT. Translating gives CASSLGPMSADTQYF.

This clonotype was found a few times. This chain uses TRBV11-2 with TRBJ1-1; D perhaps matches TRBD1 (5 bases). This CDR3 is 14 amino acids long. Germline V CDR1 and CDR2: SGHAT, FQNNGV. Trimming took 5 bases from V and 0 from J, leaving 10 bases between them. This chain's CDR3 is CASSTGGLNTEAFF. The CDR3 coding sequence is TGTGCCAGCAGCACAGGCGGGTTGAACACTGAAGCTTTCTTT.

V is TRBV12-5 and J is TRBJ1-1; possibly TRBD1 for D (6 bases). The CDR3 totals 13 residues. Germline-derived CDR1 and CDR2 are LGHNT and FRNRAP. The ends were cut back, 7 bases at V and 8 bases at J, with 17 bases in the middle. CDR3 coding DNA: TGTGCTAGTGCCTGGGGGGCAGGGCGGGAAGCTTTCTTT. Protein product: CASAWGAGREAFF.

The table lists this clonotype with many counts. The V and J genes are TRBV5-1 and TRBJ1-4; no firm D call. CDR1 and CDR2 (germline): SGHRS, YFSETQ. CDR3 length equals 15 residues. With 3 bases removed from V and 0 bases from J, the gap between germline ends came to 9 bases. The CDR3 sequence: CASSSEPATNEKLFF. CDR3 sequence (DNA): TGCGCCAGCAGCTCGGAGCCCGCAACTAATGAAAAACTGTTTTTT.

In its sample, this clonotype was seen many times. This chain links TRBV13 with TRBJ1-1; 8 positions agree with TRBD1. CDR1 and CDR2 from the germline V gene are PRHDT and FYEKMQ (reference sequence). J lost 1 base, V lost 5 bases, and 9 bases had no gene match. This CDR3 is built from 16 residues. The DNA of the CDR3 is TGTGCCAGCAGCCCCCGCGGACAGGGCGGGAACACTGAAGCTTTCTTT. Its protein product is CASSPRGQGGNTEAFF. Combining the CDR3 with reference TRBV13 and TRBJ1-1 gives the whole variable domain AAGVIQSPRHLIKEKRETATLKCYPIPRHDTVYWYQQGPGQDPQFLISFYEKMQSDKGSIPDRFSAQQFSDYHSELNMSSLELGDSALYFCASSPRGQGGNTEAFFGQGTRLTVV.

The rearrangement uses TRBV28 and TRBJ2-6, with 7 nucleotides matching TRBD1. The V gene's germline CDR1 is MDHEN and CDR2 SYDVKM. This CDR3 spans 15 amino acids. The V gene end was trimmed by 5 bases and the J gene end by 1 base; junction bases not matched to a gene: 2. The CDR3, as DNA: TGTGCCAGCAGTACACAGGGGTCTGGGGCCAACGTCCTGACTTTC. Encoded protein: CASSTQGSGANVLTF.

The gene calls are TRBV7-6 and TRBJ1-2; perhaps TRBD1 as D (6 bases). CDR3 length: 14 amino acids. The germline V gene encodes CDR1 SGHVS and CDR2 FNYEAQ. V lost 5 bases and J lost 4, with 14 bases in between. The CDR3 DNA is TGTGCCAGCAGCCCCCGGGGGGCAGCCTATGGCTACACCTTC. Translation: CASSPRGAAYGYTF.

This clonotype showed up just a few times. The chain employs TRBV5-4 and TRBJ2-1, with 7 bases identical to TRBD2. Germline CDR1 and CDR2: SGHNT and YYREEE (reference sequence). Trimming took 3 bases from V and 3 from J; bases not matched to a gene: 12. The CDR3 has 17 residues. The CDR3 region has the DNA TGTGCCAGCAGCTCAGGGTCGCCTACGGGGGGCTACAATGAGCAGTTCTTC. Amino acid sequence: CASSSGSPTGGYNEQFF. The full variable domain, completed using reference TRBV5-4 and TRBJ2-1, is ETGVTQSPTHLIKTRGQQVTLRCSSQSGHNTVSWYQQALGQGPQFIFQYYREEENGRGNFPPRFSGLQFPNYSSELNVNALELDDSALYLCASSSGSPTGGYNEQFFGPGTRLTVL.

Ten or more counts support this clonotype. This sequence joins TRBV12-3 or TRBV12-4 and TRBJ2-1; D not certain. The CDR3 extends over 15 amino acids. Trimming shortened V by 7 bases and J by 5 bases, and 18 bases separated the two germline ends. CDR3 in amino acids: CASTYDGRLNNEQFF. CDR3 sequence (DNA): TGTGCCAGCACCTACGATGGCCGTCTAAACAATGAGCAGTTCTTC.

This clonotype was counted many times. The chain couples TRBV5-1 to TRBJ2-1; D is unresolved. V lost 0 bases to trimming and J lost 0 bases, with 7 bases between them. CDR1 is SGHRS and CDR2 is YFSETQ in the germline V gene. The CDR3 totals 15 residues. CDR3 DNA sequence: TGCGCCAGCAGCTTGGGGGCGTACTCCTACAATGAGCAGTTCTTC. Encoded protein: CASSLGAYSYNEQFF.